The subject of this entry is one TCR beta chain. The sample belongs to a study of identical twins. A universal primer site arose from template switching, and cDNA bore unique molecular identifiers. TCRdb re-called the 5' RACE reads with MiXCR, one entry per CDR3 protein. The sample gives 1,800,000 or so distinct CDR3 sequences, about 32% of which show up once; less than 0.35% is in the top ten. V gave up 3 bases and J gave up 6 bases; unmatched junction bases: 6. Germline lookup yields CDR1 SNHLY and CDR2 FYNNEI. The CDR3 consists of 14 residues. The sequenced material came from cord blood. This sequence joins TRBV2 and TRBJ2-7, with 9 bases matching TRBD2. The TCR originated in a newborn girl in good health. The CDR3 DNA sequence: TGTGCCAGCAGTGATCTAGCGGGAAAGGGCGAGCAGTACTTC. Translated: CASSDLAGKGEQYF.